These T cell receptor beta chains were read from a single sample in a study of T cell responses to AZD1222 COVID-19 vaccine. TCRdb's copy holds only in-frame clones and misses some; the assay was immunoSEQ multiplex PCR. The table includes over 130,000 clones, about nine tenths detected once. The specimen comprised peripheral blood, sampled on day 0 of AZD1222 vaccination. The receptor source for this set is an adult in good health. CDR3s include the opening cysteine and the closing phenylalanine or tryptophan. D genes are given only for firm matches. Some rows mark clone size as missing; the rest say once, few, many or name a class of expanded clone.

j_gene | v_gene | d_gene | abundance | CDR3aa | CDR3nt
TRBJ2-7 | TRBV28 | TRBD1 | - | CASSLSDRGYEQYF | TGTGCCAGCAGTTTATCGGACAGGGGCTACGAGCAGTACTTC
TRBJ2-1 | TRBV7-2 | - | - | CASSHMSSYNEQFF | TGTGCCAGCAGCCACATGAGCTCCTACAATGAGCAGTTCTTC
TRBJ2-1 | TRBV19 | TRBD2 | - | CASSIISGSYNEQFF | TGTGCCAGTAGTATCATTAGCGGGAGCTACAATGAGCAGTTCTTC
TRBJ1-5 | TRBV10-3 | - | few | CATSGVGPESTPQHF | TGTGCCACGAGCGGAGTAGGCCCTGAATCAACGCCCCAGCATTTT
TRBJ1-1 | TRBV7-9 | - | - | CASSLGHMNTEAFF | TGTGCCAGCAGCTTAGGACATATGAACACTGAAGCTTTCTTT
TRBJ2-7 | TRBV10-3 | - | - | CAISEEDTLYEQYF | TGTGCCATCAGTGAAGAGGACACCCTCTACGAGCAGTACTTC
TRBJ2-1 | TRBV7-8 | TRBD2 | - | CASSFTSGSRDYNEQFF | TGTGCCAGCAGCTTTACCAGCGGGAGTCGGGATTACAATGAGCAGTTCTTC
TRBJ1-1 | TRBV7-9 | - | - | CASSLDVNRLNTEAFF | TGTGCCAGCAGCTTAGATGTGAACAGGTTGAACACTGAAGCTTTCTTT
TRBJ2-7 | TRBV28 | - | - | CASSSGQISSTEQYF | TGTGCCAGCAGTTCTGGACAGATCAGCTCCACCGAGCAGTACTTC
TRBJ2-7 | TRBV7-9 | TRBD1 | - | CASSLSGQFFYEQYF | TGTGCCAGCAGCTTGTCGGGACAGTTTTTCTACGAGCAGTACTTC
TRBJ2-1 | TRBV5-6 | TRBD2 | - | CASSGQRGEQFF | TGTGCCAGCAGCGGGCAGCGGGGTGAGCAGTTCTTC
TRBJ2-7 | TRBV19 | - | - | CASTAGTASYEQYF | TGTGCCAGCACCGCCGGGACGGCCTCCTACGAGCAGTACTTC
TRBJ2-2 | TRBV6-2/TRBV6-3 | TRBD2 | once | CASSLAGSGELFF | TGTGCCAGCAGTTTAGCGGGGTCCGGGGAGCTGTTTTTT
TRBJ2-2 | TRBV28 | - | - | CASRVAGGELFF | TGTGCCAGCAGGGTAGCAGGCGGGGAGCTGTTTTTT
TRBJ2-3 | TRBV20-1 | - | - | CSASRSTTDTQYF | TGCAGTGCTAGTAGGAGCACCACAGATACGCAGTATTTT